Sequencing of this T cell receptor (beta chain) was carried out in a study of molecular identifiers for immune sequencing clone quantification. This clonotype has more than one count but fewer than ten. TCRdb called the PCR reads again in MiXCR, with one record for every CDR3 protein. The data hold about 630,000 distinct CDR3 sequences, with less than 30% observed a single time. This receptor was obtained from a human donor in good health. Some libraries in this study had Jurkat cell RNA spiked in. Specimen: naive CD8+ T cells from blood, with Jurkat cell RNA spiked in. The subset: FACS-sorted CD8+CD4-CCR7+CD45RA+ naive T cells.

In DNA form, the CDR3 reads TGTGCCAGCAGTGAATCTCAGCTACCGAACACTGAAGCTTTCTTT. This encodes CASSESQLPNTEAFF. The J gene is TRBJ1-1, the V gene TRBV2; D not certain. This CDR3 region has 15 residues. Trimming stripped 2 bases from V and 1 base from J, with 11 bases between. The germline V gene encodes CDR1 SNHLY and CDR2 FYNNEI.